Below, 7 T cell receptor beta chains from the same sample are listed, as sequenced in a study of T cell responses to AZD1222 COVID-19 vaccine. The table came from immunoSEQ multiplex PCR; TCRdb's copy has only in-frame clones and leaves some out. The sample holds tens of thousands of clones; about 82% are singletons and the top ten take over 8%. The specimen comprised peripheral blood, sampled on day 0 of AZD1222 vaccination. These receptors were obtained from an adult in good health.

V gene TRBV24-1 combines with J gene TRBJ2-1, with 9 bases aligning to TRBD2. Germline CDR1 reads KGHDR; CDR2 reads SFDVKD. V gave up 3 bases and J gave up 3 bases; unmatched junction bases: 2. This CDR3 comprises 15 residues. CDR3 sequence (DNA): TGTGCCACCAGTGATCCGACTAGCGGCTACAATGAGCAGTTCTTC. Its translation is CATSDPTSGYNEQFF.

Written as DNA, the CDR3 is TGCGCCAGCAGTGAGTCGCAGGGCTACCATCAGCCCCAGCATTTT. Amino acids: CASSESQGYHQPQHF. This rearrangement joins TRBV10-2 to TRBJ1-5, with a possible D match to TRBD1 (5 bases). V lost 0 bases, J lost 5 bases, and 11 bases lay in between. This CDR3 has 15 residues. CDR1 is WSHSY, CDR2 SAAADI, per germline.

The chain carries TRBV2 and TRBJ2-2; the match to TRBD2 covers 9 bases. This CDR3 is 14 amino acids long. Germline lookup yields CDR1 SNHLY and CDR2 FYNNEI. Losses at the gene ends were 8 bases for V and 4 bases for J; bases not matched to a gene: 5. In nucleotides, the CDR3 is TGTGCCAGCGTTGGTAGCGGGAGCACCGGGGAGCTGTTTTTT. As protein: CASVGSGSTGELFF.

This clone appeared once. An end of the junction differs from the germline gene, which may be a read error. J is TRBJ2-7 and V is TRBV7-3; 10 bases match TRBD1. Germline V gene lookup returns CDR1 SGHTA and CDR2 FQGTGA. The CDR3 is 14 residues long. The CDR3 DNA reads TGTGCCAGCAGCCTAACAGGACAGGGGGGCGAGCAGTACTTC. Residues: CASSLTGQGGEQYF. Full variable domain (outside the CDR3, taken from reference TRBV7-3 and TRBJ2-7): GAGVSQTPSNKVTEKGKYVELRCDPISGHTALYWYRQSLGQGPEFLIYFQGTGAADDSGLPNDRFFAVRPEGSVSTLKIQRTERGDSAVYLCASSLTGQGGEQYFGPGTRLTVT.

The chain recombines TRBV9 with TRBJ2-1; 10 positions match TRBD2. The CDR3 length is 15 residues. Unmatched junction bases numbered 3, after V lost 6 bases and J lost 0 bases. Looked up from germline, CDR1 is SGDLS and CDR2 is YYNGEE. DNA for the CDR3: TGTGCCAGCACTAGCGGGAGAAGCTCCTACAATGAGCAGTTCTTC. This translates into CASTSGRSSYNEQFF.

The chain carries TRBV29-1 and TRBJ1-2; D is uncertain. Germline-derived CDR1 and CDR2 are SQVTM and ANQGSEA. V lost 4 bases and J 5 bases, leaving 14 bases between the germline ends. The CDR3 runs to 13 residues. The CDR3 sequence is CSVGVAGGYGYTF. The CDR3 DNA reads TGCAGCGTTGGTGTGGCGGGAGGTTATGGCTACACCTTC.

J is TRBJ1-2 and V is TRBV2, with no clear D. In germline, CDR1 is SNHLY, CDR2 FYNNEI. The CDR3 is 10 amino acids. V was pared by 6 bases and J by 7 bases, with 6 bases between. DNA for the CDR3: TGTGCCAGCAGATTTGGTGGCTACACCTTC. This translates into CASRFGGYTF.